This TCR beta chain appears in the sequencing data of a study of cytomegalovirus exposure and HLA in healthy donors. Study observations and caveats: From TCR beta sequences, most subjects' HLA-A and HLA-B alleles were reportedly predicted accurately. Common viral pathogens seemed, in a later analysis, to connect with several of the most significant clusters. Donors were assumed by presence/absence analyses to have roughly uniform sequencing depth. Cytomegalovirus-associated TCR beta chains were listed, numbering 150 to 200.

Primers included in the PCR were 60 Vbeta and 13 Jbeta primers. Sequencing used immunoSEQ multiplex PCR; TCRdb keeps in-frame clones, though not all of them. Among tens of thousands of clones listed, around three quarters were seen once. For this clone: No antigen is known for it.

Germline-derived CDR1 and CDR2 are LNHDA and SQIVND (reference sequence). V trimming: 3 bases; J trimming: 0 bases; junction bases outside the gene matches: 10. CDR3 length equals 18 residues. This TCR was sampled from a male donor in good health and CMV-seropositive. The sequencing sample was made of PBMCs. The chain links TRBV19 to TRBJ2-7; TRBD1 agrees at 11 bases. CDR3 loop: CASSMWTGGPSPSYEQYF. CDR3 nucleotide sequence: TGTGCCAGTAGTATGTGGACAGGGGGCCCGAGTCCCTCCTACGAGCAGTACTTC.